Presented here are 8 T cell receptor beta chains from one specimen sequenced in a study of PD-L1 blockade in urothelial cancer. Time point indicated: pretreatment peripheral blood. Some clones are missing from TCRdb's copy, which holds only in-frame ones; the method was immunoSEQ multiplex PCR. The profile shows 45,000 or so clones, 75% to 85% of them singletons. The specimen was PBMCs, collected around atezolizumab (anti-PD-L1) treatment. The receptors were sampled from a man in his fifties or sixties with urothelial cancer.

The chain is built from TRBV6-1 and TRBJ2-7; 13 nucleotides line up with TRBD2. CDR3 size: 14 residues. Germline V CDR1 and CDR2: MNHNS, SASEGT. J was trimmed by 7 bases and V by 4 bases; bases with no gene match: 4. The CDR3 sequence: CASSVGLAGVEQYV. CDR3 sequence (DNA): TGTGCCAGCAGTGTAGGACTAGCGGGGGTGGAGCAGTACGTC.

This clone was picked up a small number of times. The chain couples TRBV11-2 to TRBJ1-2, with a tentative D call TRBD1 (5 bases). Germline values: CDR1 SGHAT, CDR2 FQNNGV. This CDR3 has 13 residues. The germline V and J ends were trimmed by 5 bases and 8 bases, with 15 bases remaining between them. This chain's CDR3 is CASSPVTGRGYTF. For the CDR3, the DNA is TGTGCCAGCAGCCCCGTTACAGGAAGGGGCTACACCTTC.

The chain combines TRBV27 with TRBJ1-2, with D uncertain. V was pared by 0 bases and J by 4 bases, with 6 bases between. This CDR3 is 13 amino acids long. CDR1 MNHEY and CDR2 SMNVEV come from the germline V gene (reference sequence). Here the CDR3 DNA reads TGTGCCAGCAGTTTATCGGAGCGCTATGGCTACACCTTC. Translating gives CASSLSERYGYTF.

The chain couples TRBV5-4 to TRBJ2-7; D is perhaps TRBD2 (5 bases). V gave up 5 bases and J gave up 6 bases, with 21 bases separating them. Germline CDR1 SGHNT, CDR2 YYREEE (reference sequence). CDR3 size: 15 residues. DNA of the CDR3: TGTGCCAGCAGTTTAGAGGGTGTCGGTGTCTTCGAGCAGTACTTC. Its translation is CASSLEGVGVFEQYF.

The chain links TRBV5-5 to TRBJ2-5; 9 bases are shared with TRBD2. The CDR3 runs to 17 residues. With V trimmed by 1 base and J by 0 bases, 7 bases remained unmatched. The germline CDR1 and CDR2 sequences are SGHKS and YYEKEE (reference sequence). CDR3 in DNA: TGTGCCAGCAGCTTGTTCGCGGGAGGGGAGTACCAAGAGACCCAGTACTTC. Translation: CASSLFAGGEYQETQYF.

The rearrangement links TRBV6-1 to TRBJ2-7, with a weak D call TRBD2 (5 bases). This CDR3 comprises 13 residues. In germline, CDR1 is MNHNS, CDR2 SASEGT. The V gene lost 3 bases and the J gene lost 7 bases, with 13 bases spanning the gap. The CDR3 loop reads CASSEGDLGEQYV. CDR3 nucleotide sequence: TGTGCCAGCAGTGAGGGAGACCTGGGAGAGCAGTACGTC.

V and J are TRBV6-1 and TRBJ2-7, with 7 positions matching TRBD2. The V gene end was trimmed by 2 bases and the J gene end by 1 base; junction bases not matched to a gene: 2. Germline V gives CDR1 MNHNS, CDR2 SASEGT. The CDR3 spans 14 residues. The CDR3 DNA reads TGTGCCAGCAGTGAATTGGGGGGGTCCTACGAGCAGTACGTC. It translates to CASSELGGSYEQYV.

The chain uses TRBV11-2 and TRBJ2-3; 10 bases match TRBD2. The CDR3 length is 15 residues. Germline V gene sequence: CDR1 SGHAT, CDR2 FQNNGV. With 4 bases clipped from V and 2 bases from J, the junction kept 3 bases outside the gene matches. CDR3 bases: TGTGCCAGCAGCTCAGGACTAGCGGTCACAGATACGCAGTATTTT. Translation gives CASSSGLAVTDTQYF.